These 9 T cell receptor beta chains were all obtained from the same sample, sequenced in a study of blood T cell repertoires in COVID-19. TCRdb keeps only in-frame clones here, not all; method: immunoSEQ multiplex PCR. Of about 110,000 clones in the sample, 75% to 85% were seen once. The sequenced sample was peripheral blood. These receptors were collected from a woman of 80 years or more with active or convalescent COVID-19.

The table lists this clone with a few counts. The CDR3 is CASSSLGQADSYEQYF. Written as DNA, the CDR3 is TGTGCCAGCAGTTCCTTGGGACAGGCAGACTCCTACGAGCAGTACTTC. This sequence joins TRBV27 and TRBJ2-7, with 8 nucleotides matching TRBD1. The germline V gene has CDR1 MNHEY and CDR2 SMNVEV (reference sequence). The CDR3 is 16 residues long. Trimming cost V 4 bases and J 0 bases; bases outside gene matches: 8.

V gene TRBV5-1 combines with J gene TRBJ1-1; D remains unclear. Looked up from germline, CDR1 is SGHRS and CDR2 is YFSETQ. V was shortened by 3 bases and J by 4 bases, with 16 bases between the two germline ends. The CDR3 covers 15 residues. In DNA, the CDR3 is TGCGCCAGCAGCTCCGGACTTGCTAGAGGCACTGAAGCTTTCTTT. Protein sequence: CASSSGLARGTEAFF.

The V gene is TRBV11-3, the J gene TRBJ2-1; 13 bases are shared with TRBD2. CDR3 length: 18 amino acids. V was clipped by 0 bases and J by 8 bases; unmatched bases: 10. From germline, CDR1 is SGHNT and CDR2 YENEEA. The CDR3 nucleotides are TGTGCCAGCAGCTTAGAACTAGCGGGAGGGCCTGGTAACGATGAGCAGTTCTTC. Its translation is CASSLELAGGPGNDEQFF.

This clone has only one observation. The V gene is TRBV7-9, the J gene TRBJ1-1, with D possibly TRBD1 on 6 matching bases. CDR3 length equals 15 residues. V was pared by 5 bases and J by 6 bases, with 19 bases between. Per germline, CDR1 SEHNR and CDR2 FQNEAQ (reference sequence). CDR3 in DNA: TGTGCCAGCAGCCCGCCCACAGGGAGAGACGCTGAAGCTTTCTTT. Translating gives CASSPPTGRDAEAFF. Together with reference TRBV7-9 and TRBJ1-1, the CDR3 gives the full variable domain: DTGVSQNPRHKITKRGQNVTFRCDPISEHNRLYWYRQTLGQGPEFLTYFQNEAQLEKSRLLSDRFSAERPKGSFSTLEIQRTEQGDSAMYLCASSPPTGRDAEAFFGQGTRLTVV.

The rearrangement uses TRBV28 and TRBJ2-3; a possible D gene is TRBD2 (5 bases). Germline CDR1 is MDHEN and CDR2 is SYDVKM. With 3 bases removed from V and 7 bases from J, the gap between germline ends came to 20 bases. This CDR3 has 16 residues. CDR3 DNA sequence: TGTGCCAGCAGTTTTACGACTAATCCTAAGAGGAATACGCAGTATTTT. It encodes CASSFTTNPKRNTQYF.

This rearrangement joins TRBV24-1 to TRBJ1-3; D might be TRBD1 (6 bases). The CDR3 contains 19 residues. CDR1 KGHDR and CDR2 SFDVKD come from the germline V gene. The V end was cut by 4 bases, the J end by 4 bases, with 25 bases between. The CDR3 DNA sequence: TGTGCCACCAGTGAGGCGCAGGGGTCGCAGCCCCTTAGAGGAAACACCATATATTTT. Translated: CATSEAQGSQPLRGNTIYF.

The V gene is TRBV10-3, the J gene TRBJ2-7; D is possibly TRBD1 (6 bases). This CDR3 contains 14 residues. CDR1 is ENHRY, CDR2 SYGVKD, per germline. V was cut by 8 bases and J by 2 bases, with 16 bases left in between. This chain's CDR3 is CAIRYRDTTYEQYF. In DNA form, the CDR3 reads TGTGCCATCCGATACCGGGACACCACCTACGAGCAGTACTTC.

The chain links TRBV6-5 to TRBJ2-1, with 11 positions matching TRBD1. With 5 bases clipped from V and 9 bases from J, the junction kept 6 bases outside the gene matches. The CDR3 loop spans 14 amino acids. The germline CDR1 and CDR2 sequences are MNHEY and SVGAGI. This CDR3 reads CASSTPGTGGEQFF. The CDR3 coding sequence is TGTGCCAGCAGTACCCCAGGGACAGGGGGTGAGCAGTTCTTC.

The sample holds a few counts of this clone. The chain couples TRBV28 to TRBJ2-2; TRBD1 matches 7 bases. V was pared by 2 bases and J by 4 bases, with 7 bases of the junction left unmatched. The V gene's germline CDR1 is MDHEN and CDR2 SYDVKM. There are 16 residues in the CDR3. This chain's CDR3 is CASSLISRGFTGELFF. In nucleotides, the CDR3 is TGTGCCAGCAGTTTAATATCCAGGGGGTTCACCGGGGAGCTGTTTTTT.